Listed below are T cell receptor beta chains from one sample, sequenced in a study of T cells in localized non-small cell lung cancer. Sequencing used immunoSEQ multiplex PCR; TCRdb keeps in-frame clones, though not all of them. Of around 130,000 clones listed, more than 70% are singletons. The sample in question was peripheral blood, obtained before any cancer treatment. These receptors originate from an older female donor with stage I lung adenocarcinoma. Both conserved end residues are part of each CDR3. A D gene is named only where the DNA matches it firmly. The listing skips clone size in some rows; elsewhere it reads once, few, many or a size class.

J gene,D gene,V gene,clone size,CDR3 DNA,CDR3 protein
TRBJ1-3,.,TRBV15,.,TGTGCCACCAGCAGACTCCGAGCCGCGATACCCACTGGAAACACCATATATTTT,CATSRLRAAIPTGNTIYF
TRBJ2-1,TRBD1,TRBV30,.,TGTGCCTGGTCCGGGACAGGAAACTACAATGAGCAGTTCTTC,CAWSGTGNYNEQFF
TRBJ2-5,.,TRBV2,.,TGTGCCAGCAGTGAAAAAGTTTGGGCTAGCAGCCCCCTGGAGACCCAGTACTTC,CASSEKVWASSPLETQYF
TRBJ2-7,.,TRBV5-1,.,TGCGCCAGCAGCTTGGGCGGTATCTACGAGCAGTACTTC,CASSLGGIYEQYF
TRBJ2-7,TRBD2,TRBV6-5,once,TGTGCCAGCAGGGTAGCGGGAGGCAACGGCGAGCAGTACTTC,CASRVAGGNGEQYF
TRBJ1-6,.,TRBV10-3,.,TGTGCCATCAAGGGCCCTAGGGCCCCTAATTCACCCCTCCACTTT,CAIKGPRAPNSPLHF
TRBJ1-2,.,TRBV5-4,.,TGTGCCAGCAGCGCCCGGGACATCCATGGCTACACCTTC,CASSARDIHGYTF
TRBJ1-2,.,TRBV6-5,.,TGTGCCAGCAGTAATGGCTATGGCTACACCTTC,CASSNGYGYTF
TRBJ2-7,TRBD2,TRBV6-1,.,TGTGCCAGCAGTCCCTTAGCGGGAGGAGCCTACGAGCAGTACTTC,CASSPLAGGAYEQYF
TRBJ2-5,TRBD2,TRBV29-1,.,TGCAGCGTGATACTAGCGATCCAAGAGACCCAGTACTTC,CSVILAIQETQYF
TRBJ2-1,.,TRBV6-5,.,TGTGCCAGCAGTCCCCCGTCTAGTAGGTCCAATGAGCAGTTCTTC,CASSPPSSRSNEQFF
TRBJ2-1,.,TRBV6-4,.,TGTGCCAGCAGTTCCATCGGGGTTTCCGGCAATGAGCAGTTCTTC,CASSSIGVSGNEQFF
TRBJ1-5,.,TRBV4-2,few,TGTGCCAGCAGCCAGGGGGGGGATCAGCCCCAGCATTTT,CASSQGGDQPQHF
TRBJ1-5,TRBD1,TRBV6-1,.,TGTGCCATCCTAGACAGGGGGCTAGGTCAGCCCCAGCATTTT,CAILDRGLGQPQHF
TRBJ2-7,TRBD2,TRBV30,few,TGTGCCTGGAGTGTACAGGCTAGCGGGGTGAGCTCCTACGAGCAGTACTTC,CAWSVQASGVSSYEQYF
TRBJ1-1,TRBD1,TRBV6-1,.,TGTGCCAGCAGGGAGGACAGGAGCACTGAAGCTTTCTTT,CASREDRSTEAFF
TRBJ1-1,.,TRBV30,few,TGTGCCTGGAGTGTATCACCGGCTGAAGCTTTCTTT,CAWSVSPAEAFF
TRBJ2-7,.,TRBV4-1,.,TGCGCCAGCAGCCTGGGCCAGGGTAGTCACGAGCAGTACTTC,CASSLGQGSHEQYF
TRBJ2-1,.,TRBV10-1,.,TGCGCCAGCAGTGACGAGGGTCCCTACAATGAGCAGTTCTTC,CASSDEGPYNEQFF
TRBJ2-7,TRBD2,TRBV5-5,.,TGTGCCAGCAGCTATACTGGGGGGGATAAATACGAGCAGTACTTC,CASSYTGGDKYEQYF
TRBJ2-5,TRBD1,TRBV30,.,TGTGCCTGGAGCTCCGGACAGGGGAGGGAAGAGACCCAGTACTTC,CAWSSGQGREETQYF
TRBJ1-3,.,TRBV6-6,.,TGTGCCAGCAGTTACTCCCTAGCCTCTGGAAACACCATATATTTT,CASSYSLASGNTIYF
TRBJ1-5,.,TRBV27,.,TGTGCCAGCAGCCTTAATACAGGTAGCAATCAGCCCCAGCATTTT,CASSLNTGSNQPQHF
TRBJ2-7,.,TRBV7-8,.,TGTGCCAGCAGCTTAGGCAAGTCCTACGAGCAGTACTTC,CASSLGKSYEQYF
TRBJ2-3,TRBD2,TRBV28,.,TGTGCCAGCAGTGGACTAGCGGGAGTGACAGATACGCAGTATTTT,CASSGLAGVTDTQYF
TRBJ1-2,.,TRBV6-1,.,TGTGCCAGCAGCCGGACGATTGACAAGAACTATGGCTACACCTTC,CASSRTIDKNYGYTF
TRBJ2-3,TRBD2,TRBV5-6,.,TGTGCCAGCAGCATGGGGGGACTAGCGGGAGTGAAGGGCACAGATACGCAGTATTTT,CASSMGGLAGVKGTDTQYF
TRBJ1-1,TRBD1,TRBV18,.,TGTGCCAGCTCACCACAAGGGACAGGGCTATCGAACACTGAAGCTTTCTTT,CASSPQGTGLSNTEAFF
TRBJ1-2,.,TRBV29-1,.,TGCAGCGTGGGTCAAAGTGGGGGCTACACCTTC,CSVGQSGGYTF
TRBJ2-4,.,TRBV21-1,.,TGTGCCAGCAGCAATCGGAAGTGGACAGTAGCCAAAAACATTCAGTACTTC,CASSNRKWTVAKNIQYF
TRBJ2-1,TRBD2,TRBV28,.,TGTGCCAGCAGTTTAGGTAGCGGGAGCTCCTACAATGAGCAGTTCTTC,CASSLGSGSSYNEQFF
TRBJ2-3,.,TRBV6-1,.,TGTGCCAGCAGCGAACACGGAGGGGCTTTGGATACGCAGTATTTT,CASSEHGGALDTQYF
TRBJ1-1,.,TRBV5-4,few,TGTGCCAGCAGCTTGGCCGGGGCTTCTCAGGGCACTGAAGCTTTCTTT,CASSLAGASQGTEAFF
TRBJ1-1,.,TRBV12-5,.,TGTGCTAGTGGTAACAGGGAAAATCAAGCTTTCTTT,CASGNRENQAFF
TRBJ2-3,.,TRBV4-1,.,TGCGCCAGCAGCTCGACTTCGGTAACGCAGTATTTT,CASSSTSVTQYF
TRBJ2-1,TRBD2,TRBV28,.,TGTGCCAGCAGCAAATCTAGCGGGAGGCCCAATGAGCAGTTCTTC,CASSKSSGRPNEQFF
TRBJ2-1,.,TRBV9,.,TGTGCCAGCAGCGGACGCCGGGACCGCTACGGCGATGAGCAGTTCTTC,CASSGRRDRYGDEQFF
TRBJ2-7,TRBD2,TRBV7-9,.,TGTGCCAGCACCTCCGGGGAAGCGGGAGTTTACGAGCAGTACTTC,CASTSGEAGVYEQYF
TRBJ2-7,.,TRBV21-1,.,TGTGCCAGCAGCAAACGTCCCGACAGGGGGAAGGTACTCGAGCAGTACTTC,CASSKRPDRGKVLEQYF
TRBJ2-2,TRBD2,TRBV28,.,TGTGCCAGCAGTCTTATATCTCCCGTGGCGGGAGGGTCCGGGGAGCTGTTTTTT,CASSLISPVAGGSGELFF
TRBJ2-7,TRBD1,TRBV7-7,.,TGTGCCAGCAGCCGCCGGGACAGGGTGCCCTACGAGCAGTACTTC,CASSRRDRVPYEQYF
TRBJ2-7,.,TRBV6-6,.,TGTGCCAGCAGTTCCGGCGGCAGGGAAAGCGAGCAGTACTTC,CASSSGGRESEQYF
TRBJ1-1,.,TRBV5-4,.,TGTGCCAGCAGCTTGTGGGGCGATAAAGCTTTCTTT,CASSLWGDKAFF
TRBJ1-4,.,TRBV2,once,TGTGCCAGGTCCCCGACATCTAATGAAAAACTGTTTTTT,CARSPTSNEKLFF
TRBJ2-3,TRBD2,TRBV28,.,TGTGCCAGCAAGGGGGGACTAGCGGGACAAGATACGCAGTATTTT,CASKGGLAGQDTQYF
TRBJ2-1,.,TRBV6-5,.,TGTGCCAGCAGTTACCACGGGATAAATAGCAATGAGCAGTTCTTC,CASSYHGINSNEQFF
TRBJ2-7,TRBD2,TRBV19,.,TGTGCCAGTAGTATGACGGGAGGTACGTTGTACGAGCAGTACTTC,CASSMTGGTLYEQYF
TRBJ1-2,.,TRBV6-5,.,TGTGCCAGCAGTTACACAGCAACTCCCGGCTACACCTTC,CASSYTATPGYTF
TRBJ1-4,.,TRBV2,.,TGTGCCAGCATTACCCCGGAGAGGGAAAAACTGTTTTTT,CASITPEREKLFF
TRBJ2-1,.,TRBV19,.,TGTGCCAGTAATTCCGGGTTCCCCTACAATGAGCAGTTCTTC,CASNSGFPYNEQFF
TRBJ1-1,.,TRBV7-9,.,TGTGCCAGCAGCTTAGGGGAGGGTCTGAACACTGAAGCTTTCTTT,CASSLGEGLNTEAFF
TRBJ1-5,.,TRBV5-4,.,TGTGCCAGCAGCCGGGACAAGCATCAGCCCCAGCATTTT,CASSRDKHQPQHF